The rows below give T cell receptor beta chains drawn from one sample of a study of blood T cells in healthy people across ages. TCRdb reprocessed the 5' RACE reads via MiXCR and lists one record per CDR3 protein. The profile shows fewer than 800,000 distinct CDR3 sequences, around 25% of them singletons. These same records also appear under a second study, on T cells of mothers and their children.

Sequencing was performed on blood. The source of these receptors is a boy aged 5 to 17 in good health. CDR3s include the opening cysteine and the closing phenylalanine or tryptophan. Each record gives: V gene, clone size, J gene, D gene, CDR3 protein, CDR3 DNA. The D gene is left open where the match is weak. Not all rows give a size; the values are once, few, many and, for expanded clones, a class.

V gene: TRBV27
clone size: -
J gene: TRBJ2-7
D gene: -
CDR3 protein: CASSFSEGGRYEQYF
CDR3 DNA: TGTGCCAGCAGTTTCTCCGAGGGGGGGCGGTACGAGCAGTACTTC

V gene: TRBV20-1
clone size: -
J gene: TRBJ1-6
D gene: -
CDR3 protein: CSASLADRDNSPLHF
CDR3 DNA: TGCAGTGCTAGCCTGGCAGACCGGGACAACTCACCCCTCCACTTT

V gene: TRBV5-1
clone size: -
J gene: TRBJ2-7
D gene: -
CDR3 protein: CASSWDLEIYEQYF
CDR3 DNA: TGCGCCAGCAGTTGGGACCTAGAGATCTACGAGCAGTACTTC

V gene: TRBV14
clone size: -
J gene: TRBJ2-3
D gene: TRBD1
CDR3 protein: CASSQGQGLLYSTDTQYF
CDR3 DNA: TGTGCCAGCAGCCAAGGACAGGGCCTTCTCTATAGCACAGATACGCAGTATTTT

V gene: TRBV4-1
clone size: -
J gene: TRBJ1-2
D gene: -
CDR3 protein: CASSQVGNVGYTF
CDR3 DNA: TGCGCCAGCAGCCAAGTCGGTAATGTAGGCTACACCTTC

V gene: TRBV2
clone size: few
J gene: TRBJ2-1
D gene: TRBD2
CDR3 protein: CASSEGRGFYNEQFF
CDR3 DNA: TGTGCCAGCAGTGAGGGGCGGGGGTTCTACAATGAGCAGTTCTTC

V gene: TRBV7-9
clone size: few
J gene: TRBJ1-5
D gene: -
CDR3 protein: CASSLVDQPQHF
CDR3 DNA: TGTGCCAGCAGCTTAGTCGATCAGCCCCAGCATTTT

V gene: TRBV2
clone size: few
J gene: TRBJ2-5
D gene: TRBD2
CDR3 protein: CASRAGTKETQYF
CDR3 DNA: TGTGCCAGCAGGGCCGGGACTAAGGAGACCCAGTACTTC

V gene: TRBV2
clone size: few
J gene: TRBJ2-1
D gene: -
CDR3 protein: CASKSPLGVQYNEQFF
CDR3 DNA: TGTGCCAGCAAGTCCCCCTTGGGGGTTCAGTACAATGAGCAGTTCTTC

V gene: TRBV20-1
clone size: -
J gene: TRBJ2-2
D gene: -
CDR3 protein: CSAIGTGRAGELFF
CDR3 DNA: TGCAGTGCTATTGGCACAGGGAGGGCCGGGGAGCTGTTTTTT

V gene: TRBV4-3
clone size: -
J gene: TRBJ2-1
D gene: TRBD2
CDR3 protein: CASSQDSVVGGYNEQFF
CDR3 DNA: TGCGCCAGCAGCCAAGATTCGGTGGTGGGGGGGTACAATGAGCAGTTCTTC

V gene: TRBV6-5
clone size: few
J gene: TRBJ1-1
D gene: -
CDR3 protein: CASTKQGSEAFF
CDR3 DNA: TGTGCCAGCACCAAACAGGGCTCTGAAGCTTTCTTT

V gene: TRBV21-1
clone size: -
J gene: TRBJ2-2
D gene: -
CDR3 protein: CASSRGRAMGAGELFF
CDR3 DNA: TGTGCCAGCAGCAGAGGCCGCGCGATGGGGGCCGGGGAGCTGTTTTTT

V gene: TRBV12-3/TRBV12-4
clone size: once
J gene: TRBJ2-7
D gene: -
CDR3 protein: CASTSTDSYEQYF
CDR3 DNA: TGTGCCAGCACATCAACAGACTCCTACGAGCAGTACTTC

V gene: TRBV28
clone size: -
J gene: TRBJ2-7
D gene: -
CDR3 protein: CASSLPLMVAPYSYEQYF
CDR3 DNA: TGTGCCAGCAGTTTGCCCCTAATGGTAGCCCCCTACTCCTACGAGCAGTACTTC

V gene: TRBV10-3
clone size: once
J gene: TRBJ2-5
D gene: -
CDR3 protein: CAISVDTSQETQYF
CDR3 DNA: TGTGCCATCAGTGTGGACACAAGCCAAGAGACCCAGTACTTC

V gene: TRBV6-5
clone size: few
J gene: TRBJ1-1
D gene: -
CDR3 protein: CASSYRGKGTEAFF
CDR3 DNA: TGTGCCAGCAGTTACAGAGGAAAGGGAACTGAAGCTTTCTTT

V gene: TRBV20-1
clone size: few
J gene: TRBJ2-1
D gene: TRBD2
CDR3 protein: CSAGPGTSAYNEQFF
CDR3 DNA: TGCAGTGCTGGTCCCGGGACTAGCGCCTACAATGAGCAGTTCTTC

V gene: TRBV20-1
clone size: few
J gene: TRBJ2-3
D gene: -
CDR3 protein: CSARDHQGMDTQYF
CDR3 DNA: TGCAGTGCTAGAGATCATCAGGGGATGGATACGCAGTATTTT

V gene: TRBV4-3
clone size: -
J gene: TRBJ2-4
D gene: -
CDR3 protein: CASSQDQGAKNIQYF
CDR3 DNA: TGCGCCAGCAGCCAAGATCAAGGTGCCAAAAACATTCAGTACTTC

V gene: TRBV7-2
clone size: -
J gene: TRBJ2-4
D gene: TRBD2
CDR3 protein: CASSLGGRGWNIQYF
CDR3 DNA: TGTGCCAGCAGCTTAGGTGGGAGGGGTTGGAACATTCAGTACTTC

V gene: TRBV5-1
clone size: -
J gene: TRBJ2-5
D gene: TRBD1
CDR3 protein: CASSLAGTGMETQYF
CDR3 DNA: TGCGCCAGCAGCTTGGCCGGGACAGGGATGGAGACCCAGTACTTC

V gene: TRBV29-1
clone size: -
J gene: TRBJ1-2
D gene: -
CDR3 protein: CSVEAGARYGYTF
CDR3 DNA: TGCAGCGTTGAAGCGGGGGCGAGGTATGGCTACACCTTC

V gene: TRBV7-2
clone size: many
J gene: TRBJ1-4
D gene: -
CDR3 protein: CASSLAAGRDEKLFF
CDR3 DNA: TGTGCCAGCAGCTTAGCGGCCGGCAGGGACGAAAAACTGTTTTTT

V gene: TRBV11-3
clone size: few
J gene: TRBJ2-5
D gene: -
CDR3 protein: CASSLPSSLETQYF
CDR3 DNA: TGTGCCAGCAGCTTACCCTCTTCATTAGAGACCCAGTACTTC

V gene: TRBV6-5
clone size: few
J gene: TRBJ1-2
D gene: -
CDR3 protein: CASGRMPAYGYTF
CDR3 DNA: TGTGCCAGCGGCCGAATGCCTGCCTATGGCTACACCTTC

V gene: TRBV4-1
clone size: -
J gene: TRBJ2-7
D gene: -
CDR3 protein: CASSQVPGGDYEQYF
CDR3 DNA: TGCGCCAGCAGCCAAGTCCCCGGAGGAGACTACGAGCAGTACTTC

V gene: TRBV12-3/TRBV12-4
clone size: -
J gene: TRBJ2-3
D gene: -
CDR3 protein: CASTSRGVGTDTQYF
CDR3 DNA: TGTGCCAGCACCTCCAGGGGGGTTGGCACAGATACGCAGTATTTT

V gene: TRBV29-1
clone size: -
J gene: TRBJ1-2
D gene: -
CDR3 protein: CSVVLQGDPPDNYGYTF
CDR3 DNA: TGCAGCGTTGTGTTACAGGGAGACCCCCCCGATAACTATGGCTACACCTTC

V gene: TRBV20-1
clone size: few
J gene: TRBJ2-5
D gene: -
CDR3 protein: CSARGLIQETQYF
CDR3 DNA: TGCAGTGCTAGAGGGTTGATACAAGAGACCCAGTACTTC

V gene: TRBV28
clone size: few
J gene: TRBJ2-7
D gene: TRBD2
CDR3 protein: CASSPRAGVNEQYF
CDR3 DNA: TGTGCCAGCAGTCCACGAGCGGGAGTGAACGAGCAGTACTTC

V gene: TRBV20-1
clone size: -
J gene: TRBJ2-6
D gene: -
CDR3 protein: CSASSGSPGANVLTF
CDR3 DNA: TGCAGTGCTAGCTCAGGGTCGCCTGGGGCCAACGTCCTGACTTTC

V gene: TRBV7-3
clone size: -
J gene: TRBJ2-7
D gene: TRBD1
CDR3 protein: CASSRGQGFYEQYF
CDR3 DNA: TGTGCCAGCAGCCGGGGACAGGGATTCTACGAGCAGTACTTC

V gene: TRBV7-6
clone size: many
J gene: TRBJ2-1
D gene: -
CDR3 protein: CASSQVGGSYNEQFF
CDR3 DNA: TGTGCCAGCAGCCAGGTGGGGGGCTCCTACAATGAGCAGTTCTTC

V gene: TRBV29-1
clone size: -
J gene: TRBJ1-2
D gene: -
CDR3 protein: CSWGGTELGYTF
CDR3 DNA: TGCAGTTGGGGGGGCACAGAGCTTGGCTACACCTTC

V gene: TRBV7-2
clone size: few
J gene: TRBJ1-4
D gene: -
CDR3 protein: CASSRGRGSNEKLFF
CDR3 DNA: TGTGCCAGCAGCCGAGGGCGGGGGAGTAATGAAAAACTGTTTTTT

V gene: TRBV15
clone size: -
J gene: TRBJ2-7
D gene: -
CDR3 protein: CATSRVFQGDEQYF
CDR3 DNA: TGTGCCACCAGCAGAGTGTTCCAGGGTGACGAGCAGTACTTC

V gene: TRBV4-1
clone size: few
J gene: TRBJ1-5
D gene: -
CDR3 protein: CASSQEWDAGQPQHF
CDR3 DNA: TGCGCCAGCAGCCAAGAATGGGATGCAGGGCAGCCCCAGCATTTT

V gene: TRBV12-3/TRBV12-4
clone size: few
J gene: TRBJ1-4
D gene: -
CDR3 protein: CASSPPRGAVEKLFF
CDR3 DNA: TGTGCCAGCAGTCCCCCTCGGGGGGCTGTTGAAAAACTGTTTTTT

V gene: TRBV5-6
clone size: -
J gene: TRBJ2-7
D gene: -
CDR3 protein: CASSLIRDQRGEQYF
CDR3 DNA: TGTGCCAGCAGCTTAATCAGGGACCAAAGGGGCGAGCAGTACTTC

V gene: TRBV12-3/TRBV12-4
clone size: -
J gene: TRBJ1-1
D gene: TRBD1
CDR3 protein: CASSLAWDSDFF
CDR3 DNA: TGTGCCAGCAGTTTAGCCTGGGACAGCGATTTCTTT

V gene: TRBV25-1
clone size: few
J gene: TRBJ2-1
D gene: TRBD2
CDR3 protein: CATAGGYNEQFF
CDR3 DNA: TGTGCCACCGCGGGGGGTTACAATGAGCAGTTCTTC

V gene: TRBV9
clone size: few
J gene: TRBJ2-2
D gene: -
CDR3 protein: CASSDEGVGTTYTGELFF
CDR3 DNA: TGTGCCAGCAGCGACGAGGGGGTGGGGACTACGTACACCGGGGAGCTGTTTTTT

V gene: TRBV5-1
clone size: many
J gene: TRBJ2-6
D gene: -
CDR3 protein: CASSLEIAGANVLTF
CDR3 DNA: TGCGCCAGCAGCTTGGAGATAGCTGGGGCCAACGTCCTGACTTTC

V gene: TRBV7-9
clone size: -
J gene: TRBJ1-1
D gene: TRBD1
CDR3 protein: CASSFGQGALAFF
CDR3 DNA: TGTGCCAGCAGCTTTGGGCAGGGGGCGTTAGCTTTCTTT

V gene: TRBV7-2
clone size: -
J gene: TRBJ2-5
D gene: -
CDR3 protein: CASSFWQQETQYF
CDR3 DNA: TGTGCCAGCAGCTTCTGGCAGCAAGAGACCCAGTACTTC

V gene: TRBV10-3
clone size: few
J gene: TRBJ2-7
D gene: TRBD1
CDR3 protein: CAISPGQGATYEQYF
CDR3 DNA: TGTGCCATCAGCCCGGGACAGGGGGCCACATACGAGCAGTACTTC

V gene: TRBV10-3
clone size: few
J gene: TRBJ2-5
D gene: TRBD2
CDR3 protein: CAISAGLAGEETQYF
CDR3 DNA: TGTGCCATCAGTGCCGGACTAGCGGGAGAAGAGACCCAGTACTTC

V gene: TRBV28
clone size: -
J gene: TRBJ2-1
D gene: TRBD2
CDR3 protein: CASTLPGLGSYNEQFF
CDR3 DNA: TGTGCCAGCACCCTACCGGGACTAGGGTCCTACAATGAGCAGTTCTTC

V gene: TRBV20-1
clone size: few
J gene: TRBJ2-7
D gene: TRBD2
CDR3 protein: CSALAGVQIEQYF
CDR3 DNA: TGCAGTGCTTTAGCGGGAGTCCAAATCGAGCAGTACTTC

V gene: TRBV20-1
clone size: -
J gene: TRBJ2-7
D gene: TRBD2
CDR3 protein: CSARDLREAIHEQYF
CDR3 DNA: TGCAGTGCTAGAGATCTCCGGGAGGCCATACACGAGCAGTACTTC

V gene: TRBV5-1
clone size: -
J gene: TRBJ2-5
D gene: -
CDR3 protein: CASSQLQGGETQYF
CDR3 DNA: TGCGCCAGCAGCCAATTACAGGGCGGGGAGACCCAGTACTTC

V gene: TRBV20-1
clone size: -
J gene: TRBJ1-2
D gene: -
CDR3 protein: CSASQQWGYGYTF
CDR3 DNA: TGCAGTGCTAGCCAACAGTGGGGCTATGGCTACACCTTC

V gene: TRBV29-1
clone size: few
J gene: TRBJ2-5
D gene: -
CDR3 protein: CSVGPLPQESETQYF
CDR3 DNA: TGCAGCGTTGGACCCCTCCCCCAGGAGAGCGAGACCCAGTACTTC